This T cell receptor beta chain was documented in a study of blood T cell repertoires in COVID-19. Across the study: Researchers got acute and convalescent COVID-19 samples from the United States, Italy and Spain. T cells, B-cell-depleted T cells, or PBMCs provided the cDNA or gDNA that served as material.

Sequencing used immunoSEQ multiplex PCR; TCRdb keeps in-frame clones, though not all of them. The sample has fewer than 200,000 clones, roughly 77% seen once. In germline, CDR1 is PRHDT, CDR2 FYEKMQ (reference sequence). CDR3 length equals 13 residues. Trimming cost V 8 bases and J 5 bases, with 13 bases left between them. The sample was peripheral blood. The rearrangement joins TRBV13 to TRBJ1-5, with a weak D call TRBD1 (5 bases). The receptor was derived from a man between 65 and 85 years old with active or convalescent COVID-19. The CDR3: CASWWGHHQPQHF. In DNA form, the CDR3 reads TGTGCCAGCTGGTGGGGCCACCATCAGCCCCAGCATTTT.